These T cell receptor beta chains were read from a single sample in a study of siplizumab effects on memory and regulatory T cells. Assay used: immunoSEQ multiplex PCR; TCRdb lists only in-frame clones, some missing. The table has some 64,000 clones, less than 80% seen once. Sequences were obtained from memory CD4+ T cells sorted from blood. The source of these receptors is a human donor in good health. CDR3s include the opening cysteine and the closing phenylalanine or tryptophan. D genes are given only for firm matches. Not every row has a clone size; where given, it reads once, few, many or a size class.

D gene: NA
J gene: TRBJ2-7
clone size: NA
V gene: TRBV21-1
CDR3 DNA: TGTGCCAGCCCGACGTTCTACGAGCAGTACTTC
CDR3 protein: CASPTFYEQYF

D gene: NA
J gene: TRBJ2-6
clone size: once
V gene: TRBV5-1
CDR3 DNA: TGCGCCAGCAGCTTGACAGCCGGCTCTGGGGCCAACGTCCTGACTTTC
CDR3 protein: CASSLTAGSGANVLTF

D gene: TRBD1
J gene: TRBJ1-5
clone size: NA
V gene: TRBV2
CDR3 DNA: TGTGCCAGCAGTGGACAGGGCGCCCATCAGCCCCAGCATTTT
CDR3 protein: CASSGQGAHQPQHF

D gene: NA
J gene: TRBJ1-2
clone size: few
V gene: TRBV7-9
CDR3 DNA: TGTGCCAGCAGCTTCTTCAGGGGACCCTATGGCTACACCTTC
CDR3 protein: CASSFFRGPYGYTF

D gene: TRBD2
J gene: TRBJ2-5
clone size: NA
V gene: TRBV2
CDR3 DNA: TGTGCCAGCAGTGAAGGAATAGCGGGGGGTCAAGAGACCCAGTACTTC
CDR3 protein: CASSEGIAGGQETQYF

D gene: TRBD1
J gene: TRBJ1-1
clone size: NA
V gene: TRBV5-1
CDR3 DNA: TGCGCCAGCAGCCCCGGGACAGGGGGCACTGAAGCTTTCTTT
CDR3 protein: CASSPGTGGTEAFF

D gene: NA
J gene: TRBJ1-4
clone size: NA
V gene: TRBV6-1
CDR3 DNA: TGTGCCAGCAAACAGCCAGCAACTAATGAAAAACTGTTTTTT
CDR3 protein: CASKQPATNEKLFF

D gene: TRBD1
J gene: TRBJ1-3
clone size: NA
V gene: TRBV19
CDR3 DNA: TGTGCCAGTAGTATAGCCGGTACAGGGGGCGGTGGAAACACCATATATTTT
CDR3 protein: CASSIAGTGGGGNTIYF

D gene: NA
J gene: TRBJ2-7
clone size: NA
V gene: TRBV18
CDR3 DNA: TGTGCCAGCTCACCATACAGGGCTGGGACCTACGAGCAGTACTTC
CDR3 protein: CASSPYRAGTYEQYF

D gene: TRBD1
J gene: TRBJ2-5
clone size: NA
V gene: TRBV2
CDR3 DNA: TGTGCCAGCAGTCAGCCAGGACAGGGAGAGACCCAGTACTTC
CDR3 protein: CASSQPGQGETQYF

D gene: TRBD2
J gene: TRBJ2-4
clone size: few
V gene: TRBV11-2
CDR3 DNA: TGTGCCAGCAGCTCCTGGACTAGCGGGGGGAGGAACATTCAGTACTTC
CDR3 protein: CASSSWTSGGRNIQYF

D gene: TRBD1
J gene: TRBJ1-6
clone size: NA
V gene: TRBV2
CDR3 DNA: TGTGCCAGCAGTGGACAACAGGGGAACAATTCACCCCTCCACTTT
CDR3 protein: CASSGQQGNNSPLHF

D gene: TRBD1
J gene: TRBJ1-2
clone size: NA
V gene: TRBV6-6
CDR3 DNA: TGTGCCAGCAGTCCGCAGACAGGGCGAGGCTACACCTTC
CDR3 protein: CASSPQTGRGYTF

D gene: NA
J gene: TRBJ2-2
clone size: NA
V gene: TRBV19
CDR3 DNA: TGTGCCAGTAGTATACGCGGGTTCGACACCGGGGAGCTGTTTTTT
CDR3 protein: CASSIRGFDTGELFF

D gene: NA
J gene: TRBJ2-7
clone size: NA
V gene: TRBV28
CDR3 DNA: TGTGCCAGTCAGTCAACCTACGAGCAGTACTTC
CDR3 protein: CASQSTYEQYF

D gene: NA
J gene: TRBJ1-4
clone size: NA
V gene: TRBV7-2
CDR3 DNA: TGTGCCAGCAGCAGCCCCAGCGACCCGGAAAAACTGTTTTTT
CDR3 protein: CASSSPSDPEKLFF

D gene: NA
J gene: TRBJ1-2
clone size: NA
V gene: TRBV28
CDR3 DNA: TGTGCCAGCCTCCCAGGGAATCGGGGCCCGAATGGCTACACCTTC
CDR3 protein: CASLPGNRGPNGYTF

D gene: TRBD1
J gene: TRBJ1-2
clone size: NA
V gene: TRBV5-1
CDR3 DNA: TGCGCCAGCAGCTTGGTAGAGGGGGCGGACTATGGCTACACCTTC
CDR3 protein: CASSLVEGADYGYTF

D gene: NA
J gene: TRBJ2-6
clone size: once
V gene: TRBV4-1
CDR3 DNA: TGCGCCAGCAGCCCTGAACAAACTGGGGCCAACGTCCTGACTTTC
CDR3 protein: CASSPEQTGANVLTF

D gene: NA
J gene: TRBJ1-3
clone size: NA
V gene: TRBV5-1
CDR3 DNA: TGCGCCAGCAGCTTGGACAGGGCGGATGGAAACACCATATATTTT
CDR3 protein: CASSLDRADGNTIYF

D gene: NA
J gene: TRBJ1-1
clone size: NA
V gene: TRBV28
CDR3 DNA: TGTGCCAGCAGTCCGACAGCGAACACTGAAGCTTTCTTT
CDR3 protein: CASSPTANTEAFF

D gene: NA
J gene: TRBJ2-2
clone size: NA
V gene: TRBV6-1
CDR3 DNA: TGTGCCAGCAGTGAGGTCCGGGCGACCGGGGAGCTGTTTTTT
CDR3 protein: CASSEVRATGELFF

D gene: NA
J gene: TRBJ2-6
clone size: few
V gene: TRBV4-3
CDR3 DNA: TGCGCCAGCAGCCAAGCTGTAAGGGCTCCTGGGGCCAACGTCCTGACTTTC
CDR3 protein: CASSQAVRAPGANVLTF

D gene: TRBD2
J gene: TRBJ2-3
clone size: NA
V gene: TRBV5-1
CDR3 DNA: TGCGCCAGCAGCCCGGGAGGAGACTACACAGATACGCAGTATTTT
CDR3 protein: CASSPGGDYTDTQYF

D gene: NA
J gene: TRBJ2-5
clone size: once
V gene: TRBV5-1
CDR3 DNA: TGCGCCAGCAGCTGGGTCACCGGGGCCCAAGAGACCCAGTACTTC
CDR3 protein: CASSWVTGAQETQYF

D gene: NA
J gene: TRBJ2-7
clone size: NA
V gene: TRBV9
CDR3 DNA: TGTGCCAGCAGCCCCGGGGTTAGGGCCCCCAGCTCCTACGAGCAGTACTTC
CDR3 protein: CASSPGVRAPSSYEQYF

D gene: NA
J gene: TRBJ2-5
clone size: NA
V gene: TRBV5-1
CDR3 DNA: TGCGCCAGCAGCTTGGAGGCTAGCACCCAAGAGACCCAGTACTTC
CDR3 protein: CASSLEASTQETQYF

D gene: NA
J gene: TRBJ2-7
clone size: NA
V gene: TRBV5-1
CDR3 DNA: TGCGCCAGCAGCTCGGGAATTACGAGCTCCTACGAGCAGTACTTC
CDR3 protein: CASSSGITSSYEQYF

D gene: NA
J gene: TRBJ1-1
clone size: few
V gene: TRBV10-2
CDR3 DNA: TGCGCCAGGCCTTCGACAGTGAACACTGAAGCTTTCTTT
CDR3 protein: CARPSTVNTEAFF

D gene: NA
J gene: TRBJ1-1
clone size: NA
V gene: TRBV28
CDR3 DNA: TGTGCCAGCAGCTGGATGACTGAAGCTTTCTTT
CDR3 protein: CASSWMTEAFF

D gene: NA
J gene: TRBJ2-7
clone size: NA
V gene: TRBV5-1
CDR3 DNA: TGCGCCAGCAGCTTGGATCCGATAGGGGAGCAGTACTTC
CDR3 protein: CASSLDPIGEQYF

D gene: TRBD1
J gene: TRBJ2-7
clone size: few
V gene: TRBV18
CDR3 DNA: TGTGCCAGCTCACTCTTAGGGACAGGGTCTCAAGAGCAGTACTTC
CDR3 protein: CASSLLGTGSQEQYF

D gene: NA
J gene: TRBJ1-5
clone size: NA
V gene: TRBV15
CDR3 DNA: TGTGCCACCAGCAGTCAGGGTGGGAGCAATCAGCCCCAGCATTTT
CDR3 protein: CATSSQGGSNQPQHF

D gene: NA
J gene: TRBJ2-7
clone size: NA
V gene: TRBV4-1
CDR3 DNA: TGCGCCAGCAGCCAAGGGGGAGCCGCTCGTGGGCAGTACTTC
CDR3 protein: CASSQGGAARGQYF

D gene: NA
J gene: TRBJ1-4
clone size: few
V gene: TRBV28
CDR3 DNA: TGTGCCAGCAGTGGAGGGATTAATGAAAAACTGTTTTTT
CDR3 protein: CASSGGINEKLFF

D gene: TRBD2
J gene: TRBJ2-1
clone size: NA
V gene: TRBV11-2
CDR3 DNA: TGTGCCAGCAGCTTAGGAGCGGGAGAGCAGTTCTTC
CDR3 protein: CASSLGAGEQFF

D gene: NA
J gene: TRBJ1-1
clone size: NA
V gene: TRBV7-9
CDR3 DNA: TGTGCCAGCAGCTTAGCTAGGGGGACTGAAGCTTTCTTT
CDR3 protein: CASSLARGTEAFF

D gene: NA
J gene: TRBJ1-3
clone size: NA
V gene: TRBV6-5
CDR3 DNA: TGTGCCAGCAGGGAGGACGGAAGAAACACCATATATTTT
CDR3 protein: CASREDGRNTIYF

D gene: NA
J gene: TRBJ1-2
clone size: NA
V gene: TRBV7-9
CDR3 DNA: TGTGCCAGCAGCTTAGAGGGAACAAAGGGTGGCTACACCTTC
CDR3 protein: CASSLEGTKGGYTF

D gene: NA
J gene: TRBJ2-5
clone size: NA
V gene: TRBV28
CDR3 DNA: TGTGCCAGCAGTTTCGGAGGGCAAGAGACCCAGTACTTC
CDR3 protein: CASSFGGQETQYF

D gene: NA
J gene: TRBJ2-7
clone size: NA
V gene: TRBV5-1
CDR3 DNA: TGCGCCAGCAGCTTGGCCTACGATTTGGGGAGCCAGATGCAGTACTTC
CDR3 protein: CASSLAYDLGSQMQYF

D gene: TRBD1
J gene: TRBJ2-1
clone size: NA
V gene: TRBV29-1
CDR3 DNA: TGCAGCGGGACAGGGCACCAGATTGGAGGGCAGTTCTTC
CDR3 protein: CSGTGHQIGGQFF

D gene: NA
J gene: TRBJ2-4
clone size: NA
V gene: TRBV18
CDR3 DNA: TGTGCCAGCTCACCACCGGTGGGGAACATTCAGTACTTC
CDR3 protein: CASSPPVGNIQYF

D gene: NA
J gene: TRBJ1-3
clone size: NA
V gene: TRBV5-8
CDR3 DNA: TGTGCCAGCAGCAGACAGATCTCTGGAAACACCATATATTTT
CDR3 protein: CASSRQISGNTIYF

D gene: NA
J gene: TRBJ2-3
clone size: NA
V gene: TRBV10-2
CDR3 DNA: TGCGCCAGCAGTGAGGGCAGGGATGCAGATACGCAGTATTTT
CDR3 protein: CASSEGRDADTQYF

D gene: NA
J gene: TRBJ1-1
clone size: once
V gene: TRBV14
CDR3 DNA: TGTGCCAGCAGCCAAGTCAGGGCGGCCTTCTCCGAAGCTTTCTTT
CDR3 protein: CASSQVRAAFSEAFF

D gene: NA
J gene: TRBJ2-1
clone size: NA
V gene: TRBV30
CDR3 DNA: TGTGCCTGGAGATCCCAGGGGCGATCCTACAATGAGCAGTTCTTC
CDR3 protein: CAWRSQGRSYNEQFF

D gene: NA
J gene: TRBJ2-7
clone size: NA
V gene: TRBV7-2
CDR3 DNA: TGTGCCAGCAGCTTAGCGTTGGGGGCCAGGGAGCAGTACTTC
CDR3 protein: CASSLALGAREQYF